This T cell receptor beta chain derives from a study of cytomegalovirus exposure and HLA in healthy donors. The overall study: HLA-typed donors were the source of 83 million or so unique TCRs, which an early data release held. Study outcomes and limitations: Only CMV serostatus was available as immune exposure information. Among CMV-associated TCR beta chains, most appeared HLA-restricted in a later analysis.

Turning to this clone: What it recognizes is unknown.

In the PCR, 60 Vbeta and 13 Jbeta primers were used. Produced via immunoSEQ multiplex PCR; TCRdb's table is partial and in-frame only. The top ten hold 0.5% to 0.55% of the sample, which has under 200,000 clones, 82% seen once. V was pared by 4 bases and J by 6 bases, with 12 bases between. Germline V gene lookup returns CDR1 SGHAT and CDR2 FQDESV (reference sequence). The CDR3 contains 14 residues. This sequence was found in a woman aged 45-65 years in good health and CMV-seronegative. Material: PBMCs. The chain has TRBV11-1 and TRBJ2-2; TRBD1 is a possible D gene (5 bases). CDR3 amino acids: CASSSGFWAGELFF. CDR3 bases: TGTGCCAGCAGCTCAGGGTTTTGGGCCGGGGAGCTGTTTTTT.